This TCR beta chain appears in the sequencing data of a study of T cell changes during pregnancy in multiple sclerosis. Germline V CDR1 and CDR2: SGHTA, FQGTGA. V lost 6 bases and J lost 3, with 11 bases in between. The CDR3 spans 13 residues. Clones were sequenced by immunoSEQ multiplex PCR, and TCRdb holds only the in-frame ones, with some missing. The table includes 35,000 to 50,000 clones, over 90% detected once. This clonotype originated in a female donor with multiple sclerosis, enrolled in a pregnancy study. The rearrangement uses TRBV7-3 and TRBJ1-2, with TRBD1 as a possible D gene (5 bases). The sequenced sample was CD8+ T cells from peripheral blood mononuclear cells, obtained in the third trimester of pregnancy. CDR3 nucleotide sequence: TGTGCCAGCAGTTCAGGGTCCGACTATGGCTACACCTTC. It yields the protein CASSSGSDYGYTF.